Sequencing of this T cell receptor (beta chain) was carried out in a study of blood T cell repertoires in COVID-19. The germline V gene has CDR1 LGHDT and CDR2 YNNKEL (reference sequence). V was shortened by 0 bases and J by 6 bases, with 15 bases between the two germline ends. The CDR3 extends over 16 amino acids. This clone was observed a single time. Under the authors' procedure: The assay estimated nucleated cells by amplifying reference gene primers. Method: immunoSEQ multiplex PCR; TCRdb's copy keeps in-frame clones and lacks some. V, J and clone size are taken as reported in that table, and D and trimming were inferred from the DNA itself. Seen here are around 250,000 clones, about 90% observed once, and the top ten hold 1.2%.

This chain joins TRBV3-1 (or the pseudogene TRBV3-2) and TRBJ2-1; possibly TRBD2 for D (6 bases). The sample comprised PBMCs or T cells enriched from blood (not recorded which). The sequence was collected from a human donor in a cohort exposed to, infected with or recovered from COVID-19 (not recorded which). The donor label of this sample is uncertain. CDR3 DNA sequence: TGTGCCAGCAGCCAAGACACGGGTGTGGGGGGCAATGAGCAGTTCTTC. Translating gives CASSQDTGVGGNEQFF.